This entry lists 2 T cell receptor beta chains sequenced from one sample in a study of blood T cell repertoires in COVID-19. Only in-frame clones appear in the TCRdb table, and some are missing; sequencing was by immunoSEQ multiplex PCR. The sample has roughly 150,000 clones, roughly 80% seen once; the top ten hold approximately 8%. Sequencing was done on a sample of peripheral blood. The receptor set was obtained from a man aged 45 to 65 with active or convalescent COVID-19.

This sequence joins TRBV5-6 and TRBJ1-4, with D possibly matching TRBD1 (5 bases). CDR3 length: 14 amino acids. With 3 bases removed from V and 2 bases from J, the gap between germline ends came to 8 bases. Per the germline V gene, CDR1 is SGHDT and CDR2 is YYEEEE. CDR3 bases: TGTGCCAGCAGCTGGGGGGTTACTAATGAAAAACTGTTTTTT. Translating it yields CASSWGVTNEKLFF.

V is TRBV2 and J is TRBJ1-2; a possible D gene is TRBD1 (5 bases). Germline V CDR1 and CDR2: SNHLY, FYNNEI. The CDR3 loop spans 13 amino acids. V was trimmed by 6 bases and J by 6 bases, leaving 14 bases between them. The CDR3 DNA is TGTGCCAGCAGCCGCTGGGGGGGGGATGGCTACACCTTC. Translating it yields CASSRWGGDGYTF.